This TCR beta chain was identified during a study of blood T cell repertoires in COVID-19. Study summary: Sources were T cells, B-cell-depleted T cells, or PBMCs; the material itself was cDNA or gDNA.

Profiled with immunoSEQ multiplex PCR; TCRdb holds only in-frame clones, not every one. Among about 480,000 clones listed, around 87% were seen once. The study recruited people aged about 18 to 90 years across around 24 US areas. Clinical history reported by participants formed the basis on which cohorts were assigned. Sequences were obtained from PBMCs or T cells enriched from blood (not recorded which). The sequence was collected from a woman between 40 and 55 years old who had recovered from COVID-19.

The CDR3 nucleotides are TGTGCCAGTAGTATGGACTTAGGGTGGAATGGACCCCAGCATTTT. Residues: CASSMDLGWNGPQHF. This chain links TRBV19 with TRBJ1-5; no clear D gene. In germline, CDR1 is LNHDA, CDR2 SQIVND (reference sequence). The CDR3 is 15 amino acids. Trimming took 3 bases from V and 10 from J, leaving 19 bases between them.